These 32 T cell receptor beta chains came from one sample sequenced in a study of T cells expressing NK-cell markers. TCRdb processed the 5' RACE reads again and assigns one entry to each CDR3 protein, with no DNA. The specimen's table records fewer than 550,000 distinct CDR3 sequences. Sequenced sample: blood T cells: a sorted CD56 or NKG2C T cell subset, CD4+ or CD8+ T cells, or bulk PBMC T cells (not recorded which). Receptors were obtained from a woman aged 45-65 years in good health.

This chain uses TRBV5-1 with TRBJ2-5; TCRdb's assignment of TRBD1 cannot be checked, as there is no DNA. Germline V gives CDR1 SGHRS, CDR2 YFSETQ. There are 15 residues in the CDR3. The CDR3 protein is CASSPGQGTQETQYF.

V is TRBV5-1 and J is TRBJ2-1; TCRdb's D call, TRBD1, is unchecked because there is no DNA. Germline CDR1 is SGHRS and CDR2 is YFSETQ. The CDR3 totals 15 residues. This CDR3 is CASSGTGTGGNEQFF.

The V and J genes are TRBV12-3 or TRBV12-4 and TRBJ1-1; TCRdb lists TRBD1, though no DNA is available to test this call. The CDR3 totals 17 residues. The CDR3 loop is CASTKRASTGGVTEAFF.

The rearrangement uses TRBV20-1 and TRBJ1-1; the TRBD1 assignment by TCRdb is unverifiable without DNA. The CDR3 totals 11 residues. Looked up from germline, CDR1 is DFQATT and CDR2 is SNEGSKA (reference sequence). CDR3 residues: CSARETGRAFF.

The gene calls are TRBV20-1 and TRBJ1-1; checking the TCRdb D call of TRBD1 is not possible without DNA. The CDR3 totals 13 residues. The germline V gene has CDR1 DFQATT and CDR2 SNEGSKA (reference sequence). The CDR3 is CSASVHGGTEAFF.

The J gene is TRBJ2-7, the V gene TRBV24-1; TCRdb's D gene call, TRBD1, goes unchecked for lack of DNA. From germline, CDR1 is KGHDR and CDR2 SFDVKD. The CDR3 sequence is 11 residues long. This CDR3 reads CATSRGAEQYF.

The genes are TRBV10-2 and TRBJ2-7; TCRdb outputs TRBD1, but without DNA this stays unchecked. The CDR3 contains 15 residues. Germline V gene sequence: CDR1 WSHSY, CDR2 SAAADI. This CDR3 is CASSDGTGNSYEQYF.

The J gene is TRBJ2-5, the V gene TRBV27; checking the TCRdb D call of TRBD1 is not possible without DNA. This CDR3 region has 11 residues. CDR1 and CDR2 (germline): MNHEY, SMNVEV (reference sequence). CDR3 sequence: CASSFAQTQYF.

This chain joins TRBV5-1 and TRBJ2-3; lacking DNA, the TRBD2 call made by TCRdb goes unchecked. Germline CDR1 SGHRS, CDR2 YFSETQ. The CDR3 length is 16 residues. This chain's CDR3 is CASSLARRAGGDTQYF. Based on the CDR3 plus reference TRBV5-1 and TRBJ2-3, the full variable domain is KAGVTQTPRYLIKTRGQQVTLSCSPISGHRSVSWYQQTPGQGLQFLFEYFSETQRNKGNFPGRFSGRQFSNSRSEMNVSTLELGDSALYLCASSLARRAGGDTQYFGPGTRLTVL.

CDR3 sequence reads: CASSLFGLGGGGAGELFF. The rearrangement uses TRBV7-9 and TRBJ2-2; as DNA is missing, the TRBD1 call by TCRdb cannot be tested. This CDR3 is built from 18 residues. Looked up from germline, CDR1 is SEHNR and CDR2 is FQNEAQ (reference sequence).

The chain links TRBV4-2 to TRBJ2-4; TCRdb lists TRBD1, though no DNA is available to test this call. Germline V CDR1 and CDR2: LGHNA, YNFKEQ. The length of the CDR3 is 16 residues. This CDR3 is CASSEGQGPEKNIQYF.

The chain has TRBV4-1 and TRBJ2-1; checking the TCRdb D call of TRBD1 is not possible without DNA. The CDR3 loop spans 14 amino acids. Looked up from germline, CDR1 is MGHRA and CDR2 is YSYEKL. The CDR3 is CASSQSPTGSEQFF.

CDR3 loop: CASSLEGLNSPLHF. The rearrangement uses TRBV27 and TRBJ1-6; the TRBD1 assignment by TCRdb is unverifiable without DNA. CDR1 and CDR2 (germline): MNHEY, SMNVEV (reference sequence). The CDR3 is 14 amino acids.

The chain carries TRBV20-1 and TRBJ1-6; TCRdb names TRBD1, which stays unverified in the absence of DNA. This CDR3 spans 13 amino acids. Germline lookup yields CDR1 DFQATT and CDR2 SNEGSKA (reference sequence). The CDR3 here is CSAPTGQNSPLHF.

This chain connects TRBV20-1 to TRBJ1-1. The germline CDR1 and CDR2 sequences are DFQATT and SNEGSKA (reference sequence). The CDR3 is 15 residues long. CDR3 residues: CSAREEEGVDTEAFF.

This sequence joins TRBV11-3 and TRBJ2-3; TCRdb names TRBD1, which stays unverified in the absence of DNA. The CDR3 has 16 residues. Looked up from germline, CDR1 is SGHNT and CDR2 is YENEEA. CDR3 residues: CASSFDLSGAPDTQYF.

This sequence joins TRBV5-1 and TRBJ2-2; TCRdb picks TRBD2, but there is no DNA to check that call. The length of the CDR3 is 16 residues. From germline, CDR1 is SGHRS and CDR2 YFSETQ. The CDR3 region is CASSLAGLAATGELFF.

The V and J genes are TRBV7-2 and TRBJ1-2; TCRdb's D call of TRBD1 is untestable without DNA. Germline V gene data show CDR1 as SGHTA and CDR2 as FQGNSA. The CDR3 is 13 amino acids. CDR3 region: CASSLIGERGYTF. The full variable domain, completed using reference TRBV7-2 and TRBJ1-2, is GAGVSQSPSNKVTEKGKDVELRCDPISGHTALYWYRQSLGQGLEFLIYFQGNSAPDKSGLPSDRFSAERTGGSVSTLTIQRTQQEDSAVYLCASSLIGERGYTFGSGTRLTVV.

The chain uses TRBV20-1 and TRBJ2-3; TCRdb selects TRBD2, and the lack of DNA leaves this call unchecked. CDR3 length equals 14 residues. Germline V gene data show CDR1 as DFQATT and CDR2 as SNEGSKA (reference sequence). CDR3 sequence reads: CSAGWGLSTDTQYF.

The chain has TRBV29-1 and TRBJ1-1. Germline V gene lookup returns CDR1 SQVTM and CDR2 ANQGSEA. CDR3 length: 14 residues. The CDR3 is CSAEGGQGNTEAFF. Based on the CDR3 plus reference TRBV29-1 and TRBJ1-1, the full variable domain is SAVISQKPSRDICQRGTSLTIQCQVDSQVTMMFWYRQQPGQSLTLIATANQGSEATYESGFVIDKFPISRPNLTFSTLTVSNMSPEDSSIYLCSAEGGQGNTEAFFGQGTRLTVV.

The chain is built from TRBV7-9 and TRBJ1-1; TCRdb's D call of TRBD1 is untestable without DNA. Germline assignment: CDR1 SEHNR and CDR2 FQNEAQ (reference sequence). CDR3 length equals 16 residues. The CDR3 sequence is CASSLRQGPQETEAFF.

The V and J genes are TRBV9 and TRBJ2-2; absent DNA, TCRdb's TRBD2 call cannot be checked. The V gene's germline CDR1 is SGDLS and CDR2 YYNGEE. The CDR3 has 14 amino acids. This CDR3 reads CASSVGLATGELFF. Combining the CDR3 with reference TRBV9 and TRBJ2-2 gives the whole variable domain DSGVTQTPKHLITATGQRVTLRCSPRSGDLSVYWYQQSLDQGLQFLIQYYNGEERAKGNILERFSAQQFPDLHSELNLSSLELGDSALYFCASSVGLATGELFFGEGSRLTVL.

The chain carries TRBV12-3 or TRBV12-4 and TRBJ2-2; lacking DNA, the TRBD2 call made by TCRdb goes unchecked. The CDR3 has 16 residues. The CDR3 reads CASSLVAGALTGELFF.

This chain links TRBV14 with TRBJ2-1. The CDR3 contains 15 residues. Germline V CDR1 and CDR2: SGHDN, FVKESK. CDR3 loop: CASSQDYPDSYEQFF.

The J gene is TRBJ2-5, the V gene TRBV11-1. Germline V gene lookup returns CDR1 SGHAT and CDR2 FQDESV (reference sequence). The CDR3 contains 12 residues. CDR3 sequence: CASSLAGQTQYF. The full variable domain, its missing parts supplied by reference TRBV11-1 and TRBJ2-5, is EAEVAQSPRYKITEKSQAVAFWCDPISGHATLYWYRQILGQGPELLVQFQDESVVDDSQLPKDRFSAERLKGVDSTLKIQPAELGDSAMYLCASSLAGQTQYFGPGTRLLVL.

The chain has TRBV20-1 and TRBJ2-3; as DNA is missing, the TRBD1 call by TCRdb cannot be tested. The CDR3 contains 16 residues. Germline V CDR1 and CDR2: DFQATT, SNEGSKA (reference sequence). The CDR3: CSARQYRTGSTDTQYF.

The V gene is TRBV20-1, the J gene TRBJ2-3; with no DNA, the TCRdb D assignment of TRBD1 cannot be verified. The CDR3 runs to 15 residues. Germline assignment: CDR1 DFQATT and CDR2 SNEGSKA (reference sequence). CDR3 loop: CSARGDWAGTDTQYF.

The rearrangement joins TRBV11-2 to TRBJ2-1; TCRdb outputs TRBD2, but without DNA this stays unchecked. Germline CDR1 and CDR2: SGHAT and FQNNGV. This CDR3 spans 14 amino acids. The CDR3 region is CASSLWLDNNEQFF.

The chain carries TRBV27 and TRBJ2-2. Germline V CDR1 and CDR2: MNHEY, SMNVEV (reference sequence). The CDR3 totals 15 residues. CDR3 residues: CASSLKALNTGELFF.

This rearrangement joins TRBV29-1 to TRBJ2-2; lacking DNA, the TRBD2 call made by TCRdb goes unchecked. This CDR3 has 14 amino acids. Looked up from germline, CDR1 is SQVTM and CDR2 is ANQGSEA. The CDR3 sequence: CSVGLAGNTGELFF.

This CDR3 reads CASSLGSWEEGSYEQYF. The chain recombines TRBV11-2 with TRBJ2-7; checking the TCRdb D call of TRBD2 is not possible without DNA. The CDR3 contains 17 residues. CDR1 is SGHAT, CDR2 FQNNGV, per germline.

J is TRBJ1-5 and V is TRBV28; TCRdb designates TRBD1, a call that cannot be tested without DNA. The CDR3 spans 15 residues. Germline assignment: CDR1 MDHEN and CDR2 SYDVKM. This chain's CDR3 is CASRFTLLGGQPQHF.